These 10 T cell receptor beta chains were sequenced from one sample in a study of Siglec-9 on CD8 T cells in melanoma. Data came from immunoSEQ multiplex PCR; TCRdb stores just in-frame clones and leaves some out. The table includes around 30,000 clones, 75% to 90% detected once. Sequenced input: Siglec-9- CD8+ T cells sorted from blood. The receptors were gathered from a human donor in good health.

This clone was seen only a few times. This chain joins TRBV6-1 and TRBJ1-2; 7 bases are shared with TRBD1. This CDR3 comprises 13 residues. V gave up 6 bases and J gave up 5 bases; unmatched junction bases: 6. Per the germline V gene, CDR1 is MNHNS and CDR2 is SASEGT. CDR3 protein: CASRETGYYGYTF. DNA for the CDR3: TGTGCCAGCAGGGAGACAGGGTATTATGGCTACACCTTC.

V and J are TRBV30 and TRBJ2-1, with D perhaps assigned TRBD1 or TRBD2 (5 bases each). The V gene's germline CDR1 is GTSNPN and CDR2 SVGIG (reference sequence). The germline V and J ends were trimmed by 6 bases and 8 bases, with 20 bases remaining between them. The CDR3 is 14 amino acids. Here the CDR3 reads CACLERGAPYEQFF. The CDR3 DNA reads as TGTGCCTGTCTGGAGAGGGGCGCCCCGTATGAGCAGTTCTTC.

The CDR3 spells CASSLNRGLNQPQHF. The CDR3 DNA reads TGTGCCAGCAGCTTAAACAGGGGGCTCAATCAGCCCCAGCATTTT. The V and J genes are TRBV7-8 and TRBJ1-5, with 9 bases that match TRBD1. Trimming at V came to 2 bases and at J to 3 bases, leaving 2 bases not matched to a gene. This CDR3 is 15 amino acids long. Germline V gene data show CDR1 as SGHVS and CDR2 as FQNEAQ.

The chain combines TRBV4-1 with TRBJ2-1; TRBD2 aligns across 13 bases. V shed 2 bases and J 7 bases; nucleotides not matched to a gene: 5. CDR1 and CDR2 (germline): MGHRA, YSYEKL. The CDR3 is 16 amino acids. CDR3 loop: CASSQPGLAGVNEQFF. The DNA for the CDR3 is TGCGCCAGCAGCCAACCAGGACTAGCGGGAGTGAATGAGCAGTTCTTC.

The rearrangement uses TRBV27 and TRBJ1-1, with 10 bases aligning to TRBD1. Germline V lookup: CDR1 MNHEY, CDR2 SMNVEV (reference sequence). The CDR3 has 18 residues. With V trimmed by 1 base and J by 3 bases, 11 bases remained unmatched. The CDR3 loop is CASSLYPLGQGSHTEAFF. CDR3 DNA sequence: TGTGCCAGCAGTTTATACCCCCTGGGACAGGGGAGTCACACTGAAGCTTTCTTT.

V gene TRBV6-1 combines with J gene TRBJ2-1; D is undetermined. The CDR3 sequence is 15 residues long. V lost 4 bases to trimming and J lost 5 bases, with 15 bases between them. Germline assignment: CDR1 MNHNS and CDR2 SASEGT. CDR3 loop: CASSVSPEENNEQFF. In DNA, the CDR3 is TGTGCCAGCAGTGTGAGCCCCGAGGAAAACAATGAGCAGTTCTTC.

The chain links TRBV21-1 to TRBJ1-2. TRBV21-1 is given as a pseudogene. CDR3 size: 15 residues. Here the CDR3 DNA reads TGTGCCAGCAGCAAAGCTATCAAAGCTAACTATGGCTACACCTTC. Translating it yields CASSKAIKANYGYTF.

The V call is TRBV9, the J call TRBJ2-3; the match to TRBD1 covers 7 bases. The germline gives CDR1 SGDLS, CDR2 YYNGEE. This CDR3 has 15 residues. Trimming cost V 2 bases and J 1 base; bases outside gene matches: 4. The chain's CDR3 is CASSVSGTGTDTQYF. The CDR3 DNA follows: TGTGCCAGCAGCGTCTCCGGGACAGGCACAGATACGCAGTATTTT.

The CDR3 nucleotides read TGTGCCAGCAGTGAAGCGTGGAAGGCTGAGGCGAGCAATCAGCCCCAGCATTTT. Its protein product is CASSEAWKAEASNQPQHF. The chain joins TRBV6-1 to TRBJ1-5; D ambiguous. Trimming left V 0 bases short and J 1 base short, with 16 bases between. The CDR3 consists of 18 residues. The germline CDR1 and CDR2 sequences are MNHNS and SASEGT.

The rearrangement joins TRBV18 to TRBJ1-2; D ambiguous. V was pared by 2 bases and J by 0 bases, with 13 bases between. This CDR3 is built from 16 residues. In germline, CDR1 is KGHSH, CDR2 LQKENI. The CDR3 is CASSPARDIANYGYTF. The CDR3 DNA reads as TGTGCCAGCTCACCAGCGAGAGATATAGCTAACTATGGCTACACCTTC. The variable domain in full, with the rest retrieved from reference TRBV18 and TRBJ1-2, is NAGVMQNPRHLVRRRGQEARLRCSPMKGHSHVYWYRQLPEEGLKFMVYLQKENIIDESGMPKERFSAEFPKEGPSILRIQQVVRGDSAAYFCASSPARDIANYGYTFGSGTRLTVV.